A single sample is the source of the 10 T cell receptor beta chains below, sequenced in a study of blood T cell repertoires in COVID-19. Generated by immunoSEQ multiplex PCR, the TCRdb table keeps only in-frame clones and is missing some. The data contain about 39,000 clones, 75% to 85% of them seen just once; the ten biggest clones take up 9.9%. The sequenced material came from peripheral blood. These receptors all come from a human donor in a cohort sampled during active COVID-19.

This rearrangement joins TRBV5-5 to TRBJ2-5; weak D call: TRBD1 (5 bases). This CDR3 is built from 14 residues. V lost 2 bases to trimming and J lost 4 bases, with 12 bases between them. Germline CDR1 SGHKS, CDR2 YYEKEE (reference sequence). The CDR3 DNA sequence: TGTGCCAGCAGCTTTGAAGGTCAGGGAGAGACCCAGTACTTC. It translates to CASSFEGQGETQYF.

The chain has TRBV30 and TRBJ1-6; tentatively, D is TRBD1 (6 bases). Germline assignment: CDR1 GTSNPN and CDR2 SVGIG (reference sequence). The CDR3 sequence is 13 residues long. V dropped 2 bases and J dropped 9 bases, with 11 bases sitting between them. The CDR3 loop reads CAWSTGFTSPLHF. CDR3 sequence (DNA): TGTGCCTGGAGTACAGGGTTTACTTCACCCCTCCACTTT.

The chain recombines TRBV29-1 with TRBJ2-7, with 7 nucleotides matching TRBD1. The CDR3 has 13 residues. V lost 6 bases, J lost 2 bases, and 7 bases stayed unmatched. Germline CDR1 is SQVTM and CDR2 is ANQGSEA. In nucleotides, the CDR3 is TGCAGCGTCCGGAGACAGGGTCCCTACGAGCAGTACTTC. This translates into CSVRRQGPYEQYF.

The chain joins TRBV27 to TRBJ1-5; no clear D gene. The CDR3 totals 14 residues. V gave up 3 bases and J gave up 0 bases, with 6 bases separating them. Looked up from germline, CDR1 is MNHEY and CDR2 is SMNVEV (reference sequence). This CDR3 reads CASSLSGSNQPQHF. DNA of the CDR3: TGTGCCAGCAGTTTGTCCGGTAGCAATCAGCCCCAGCATTTT.

The chain joins TRBV28 to TRBJ1-3; a possible D gene is TRBD1 (5 bases). Germline values: CDR1 MDHEN, CDR2 SYDVKM. V was pared by 3 bases and J by 0 bases, with 12 bases between. The CDR3 contains 16 residues. This CDR3 reads CASSFWGGSSGNTIYF. CDR3 coding DNA: TGTGCCAGCAGTTTTTGGGGGGGGAGCTCTGGAAACACCATATATTTT. Filled out from reference TRBV28 and TRBJ1-3, the complete variable domain reads DVKVTQSSRYLVKRTGEKVFLECVQDMDHENMFWYRQDPGLGLRLIYFSYDVKMKEKGDIPEGYSVSREKKERFSLILESASTNQTSMYLCASSFWGGSSGNTIYFGEGSWLTVV.

As concerns this clone: Germline and junction disagree at one end, which may indicate a read error. V usage is TRBV6-2 or TRBV6-3 and J usage is TRBJ1-5, with TRBD1 matching over 8 bases. The CDR3 spans 12 residues. The germline V gene has CDR1 MNHEY and CDR2 SVGEGT. As DNA, the CDR3 is TGTGCCAGCAGTTTCGCCGGACAGGGAAGGGATTTT. Encoded protein: CASSFAGQGRDF.

V is TRBV7-3 and J is TRBJ2-7; TRBD1 matches at 10 bases. The CDR3 has 16 residues. Trimming took 1 base from V and 5 from J; bases not matched to a gene: 8. Germline V lookup: CDR1 SGHTA, CDR2 FQGTGA. CDR3 in amino acids: CASSLKAGTGVHEQYF. The CDR3 bases are TGTGCCAGCAGCTTAAAGGCCGGGACAGGGGTCCACGAGCAGTACTTC.

This chain uses TRBV6-5 with TRBJ2-3, with 8 bases fitting TRBD2. From germline, CDR1 is MNHEY and CDR2 SVGAGI. This CDR3 is built from 15 residues. Losses at the gene ends were 7 bases for V and 0 bases for J; bases not matched to a gene: 6. CDR3 coding DNA: TGTGCCAGCAAGGGTAGCGGGACAAGCACAGATACGCAGTATTTT. Encoded protein: CASKGSGTSTDTQYF.

The chain employs TRBV2 and TRBJ2-7, with a weak D call TRBD2 (5 bases). Germline values: CDR1 SNHLY, CDR2 FYNNEI. The CDR3 runs to 14 residues. V was clipped by 0 bases and J by 3 bases, with 9 bases between them. This CDR3 reads CASSEASGHYEQYF. The CDR3 nucleotides are TGTGCCAGCAGTGAAGCAAGCGGCCACTACGAGCAGTACTTC.

The chain is built from TRBV9 and TRBJ2-7; 11 bases are a match to TRBD2. Germline-derived CDR1 and CDR2 are SGDLS and YYNGEE. The CDR3 totals 15 residues. With 4 bases clipped from V and 5 bases from J, the junction kept 8 bases outside the gene matches. The CDR3 nucleotides read TGTGCCAGCAGCCTTAGCGGGAGGGCCCGGGACGAGCAGTACTTC. Translating it yields CASSLSGRARDEQYF.